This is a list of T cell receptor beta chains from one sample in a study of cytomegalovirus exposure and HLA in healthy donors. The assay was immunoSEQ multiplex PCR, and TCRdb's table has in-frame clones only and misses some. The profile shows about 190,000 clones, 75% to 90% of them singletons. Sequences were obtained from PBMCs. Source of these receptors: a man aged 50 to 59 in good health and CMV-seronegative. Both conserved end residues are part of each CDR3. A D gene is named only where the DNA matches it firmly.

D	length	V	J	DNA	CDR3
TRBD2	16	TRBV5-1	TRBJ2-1	TGCGCCAGCAGCTTAAGGGCGGGGGGGGGATACAATGAGCAGTTCTTC	CASSLRAGGGYNEQFF
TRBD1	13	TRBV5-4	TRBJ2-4	TGTGCCAGCAGCTTCCACTACGACAGGGCCCAGTACTTC	CASSFHYDRAQYF
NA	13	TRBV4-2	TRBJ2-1	TGTGCCAGCAGCCTCGGACTTTACAATGAGCAGTTCTTC	CASSLGLYNEQFF
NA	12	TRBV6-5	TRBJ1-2	TGTGCCAGCAGCCGACAGCACTATGGCTACACCTTC	CASSRQHYGYTF
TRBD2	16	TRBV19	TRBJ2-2	TGTGCCAGTAACTTCGGGAGGCAACAACGGACCGGGGAGCTGTTTTTT	CASNFGRQQRTGELFF
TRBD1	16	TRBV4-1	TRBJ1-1	TGCGCCAGCAGCAAGACAAAGAGACAGGGGTACACTGAAGCTTTCTTT	CASSKTKRQGYTEAFF
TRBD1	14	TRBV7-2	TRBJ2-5	TGTGCCAGCAGCACCGCGTGGACAGGGAAGACCCAGTACTTC	CASSTAWTGKTQYF
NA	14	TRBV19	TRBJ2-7	TGTGCCAGTAGTACCCAGGGCTACCTCTACGAGCAGTACTTC	CASSTQGYLYEQYF
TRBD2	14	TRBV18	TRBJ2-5	TGTGCCAGCTCACCAAACGCGGGGGAAGAGACCCAGTACTTC	CASSPNAGEETQYF
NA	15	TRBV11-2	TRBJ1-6	TGTGCCAGCAGCTTACAAGGCCCGAACAGTTCACCCCTCCACTTT	CASSLQGPNSSPLHF
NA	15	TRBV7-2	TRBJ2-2	TGTGCCAGCAGACCCCGGAGTGGGGGCGTCGGGGAGCTGTTTTTT	CASRPRSGGVGELFF
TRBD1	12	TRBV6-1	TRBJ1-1	TGTGCCAGCACCTTAAACAGGGGTGAAGCTTTCTTT	CASTLNRGEAFF
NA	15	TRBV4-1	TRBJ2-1	TGCGCCAGCAGCCAGGTCTTGAGCTCCTACAATGAGCAGTTCTTC	CASSQVLSSYNEQFF
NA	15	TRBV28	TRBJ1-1	TGTGCCAGCAGTTTATGGACAGCCGCAAGTGGTGAAGCTTTCTTT	CASSLWTAASGEAFF
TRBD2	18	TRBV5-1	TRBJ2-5	TGCGCCAGCTGGCCGGGACTAGCGGGGGGGCTCTACCAAGAGACCCAGTACTTC	CASWPGLAGGLYQETQYF
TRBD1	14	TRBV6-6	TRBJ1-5	TGTGCCAGCAGGCCGGGACAGATCAATCAGCCCCAGCATTTT	CASRPGQINQPQHF